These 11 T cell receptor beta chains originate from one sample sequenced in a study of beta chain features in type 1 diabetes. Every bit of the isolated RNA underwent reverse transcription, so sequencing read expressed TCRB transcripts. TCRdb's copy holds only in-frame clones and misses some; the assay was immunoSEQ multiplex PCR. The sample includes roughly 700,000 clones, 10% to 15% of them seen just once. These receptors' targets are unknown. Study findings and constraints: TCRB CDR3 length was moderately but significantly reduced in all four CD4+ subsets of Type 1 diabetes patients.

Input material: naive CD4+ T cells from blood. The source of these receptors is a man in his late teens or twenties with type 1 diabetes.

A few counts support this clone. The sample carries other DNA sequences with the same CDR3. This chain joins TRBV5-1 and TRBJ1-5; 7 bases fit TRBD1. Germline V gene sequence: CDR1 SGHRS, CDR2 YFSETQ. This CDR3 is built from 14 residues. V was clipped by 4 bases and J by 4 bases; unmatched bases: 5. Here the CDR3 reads CASSLDRDNQPQHF. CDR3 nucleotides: TGCGCCAGCAGCCTTGACAGGGATAATCAGCCCCAGCATTTT.

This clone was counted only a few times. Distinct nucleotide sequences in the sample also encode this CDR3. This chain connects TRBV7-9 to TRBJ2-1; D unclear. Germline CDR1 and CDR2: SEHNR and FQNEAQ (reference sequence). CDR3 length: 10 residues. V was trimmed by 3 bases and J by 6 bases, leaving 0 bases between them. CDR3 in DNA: TGTGCCAGCAGCTTCAATGAGCAGTTCTTC. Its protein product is CASSFNEQFF.

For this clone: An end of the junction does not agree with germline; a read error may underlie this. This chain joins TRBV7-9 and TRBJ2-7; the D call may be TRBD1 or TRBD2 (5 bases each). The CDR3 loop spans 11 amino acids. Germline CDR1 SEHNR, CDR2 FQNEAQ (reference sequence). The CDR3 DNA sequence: TGCTGCCGGGACGCCTCGGACGAGCAGTACTTC. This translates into CCRDASDEQYF. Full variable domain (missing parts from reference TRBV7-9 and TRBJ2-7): DTGVSQNPRHKITKRGQNVTFRCDPISEHNRLYWYRQTLGQGPEFLTYFQNEAQLEKSRLLSDRFSAERPKGSFSTLEIQRTEQGDSAMYLCCRDASDEQYFGPGTRLTVT.

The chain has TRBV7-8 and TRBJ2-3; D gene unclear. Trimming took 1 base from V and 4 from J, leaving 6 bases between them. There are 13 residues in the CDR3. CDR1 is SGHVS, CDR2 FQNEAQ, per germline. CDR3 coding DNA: TGTGCCAGCAGCTTAGGGGCTCCAGATACGCAGTATTTT. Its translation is CASSLGAPDTQYF. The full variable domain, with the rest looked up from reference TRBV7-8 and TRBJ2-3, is GAGVSQSPRYKVAKRGQDVALRCDPISGHVSLFWYQQALGQGPEFLTYFQNEAQLDKSGLPSDRFFAERPEGSVSTLKIQRTQQEDSAVYLCASSLGAPDTQYFGPGTRLTVL.

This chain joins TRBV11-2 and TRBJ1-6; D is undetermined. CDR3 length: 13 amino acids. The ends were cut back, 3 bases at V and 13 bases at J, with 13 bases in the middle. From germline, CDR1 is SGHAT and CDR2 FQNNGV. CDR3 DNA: TGTGCCAGCAGCTTGGCAGTCCCGGGGCCCCTCCACTTT. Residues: CASSLAVPGPLHF.

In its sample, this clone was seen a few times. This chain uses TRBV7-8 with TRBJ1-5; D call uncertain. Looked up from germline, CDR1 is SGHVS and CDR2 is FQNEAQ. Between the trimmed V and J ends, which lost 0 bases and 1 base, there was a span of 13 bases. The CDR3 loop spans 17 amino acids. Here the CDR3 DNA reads TGTGCCAGCAGCTTAGCAAGTATCCTAGCGAGCAATCAGCCCCAGCATTTT. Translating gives CASSLASILASNQPQHF.

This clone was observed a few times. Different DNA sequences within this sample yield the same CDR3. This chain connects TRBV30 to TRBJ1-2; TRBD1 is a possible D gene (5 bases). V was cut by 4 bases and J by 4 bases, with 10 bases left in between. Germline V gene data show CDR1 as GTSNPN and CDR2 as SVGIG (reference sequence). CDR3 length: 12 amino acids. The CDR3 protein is CAWTGTGYGYTF. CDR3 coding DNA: TGTGCCTGGACAGGGACCGGCTATGGCTACACCTTC.

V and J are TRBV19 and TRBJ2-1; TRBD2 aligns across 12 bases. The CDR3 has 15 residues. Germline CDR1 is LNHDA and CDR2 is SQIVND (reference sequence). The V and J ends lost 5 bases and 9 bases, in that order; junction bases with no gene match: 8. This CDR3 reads CASSGTSGYSGEQFF. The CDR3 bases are TGTGCCAGTAGTGGGACTAGCGGGTATTCGGGTGAGCAGTTCTTC.

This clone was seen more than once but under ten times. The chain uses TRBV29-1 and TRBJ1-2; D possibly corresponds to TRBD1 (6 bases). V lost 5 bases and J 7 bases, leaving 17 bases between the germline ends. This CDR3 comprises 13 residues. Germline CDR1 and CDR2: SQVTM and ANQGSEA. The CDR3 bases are TGCAGCGTTCAACAGGGCTTACTCTCTGGCTACACCTTC. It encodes CSVQQGLLSGYTF. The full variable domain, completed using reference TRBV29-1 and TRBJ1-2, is SAVISQKPSRDICQRGTSLTIQCQVDSQVTMMFWYRQQPGQSLTLIATANQGSEATYESGFVIDKFPISRPNLTFSTLTVSNMSPEDSSIYLCSVQQGLLSGYTFGSGTRLTVV.

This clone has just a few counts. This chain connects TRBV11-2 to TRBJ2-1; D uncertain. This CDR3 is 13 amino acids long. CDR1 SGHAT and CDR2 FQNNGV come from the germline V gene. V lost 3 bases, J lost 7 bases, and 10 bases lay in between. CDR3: CASSFPGPNEQFF. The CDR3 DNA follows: TGTGCCAGCAGCTTTCCGGGCCCTAATGAGCAGTTCTTC.

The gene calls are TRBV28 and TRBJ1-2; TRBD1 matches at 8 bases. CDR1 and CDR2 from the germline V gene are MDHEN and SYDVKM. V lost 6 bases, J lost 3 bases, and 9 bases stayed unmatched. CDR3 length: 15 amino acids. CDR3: CASRPSGQDYYGYTF. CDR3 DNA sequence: TGTGCCAGCAGACCCTCGGGACAGGACTACTATGGCTACACCTTC.